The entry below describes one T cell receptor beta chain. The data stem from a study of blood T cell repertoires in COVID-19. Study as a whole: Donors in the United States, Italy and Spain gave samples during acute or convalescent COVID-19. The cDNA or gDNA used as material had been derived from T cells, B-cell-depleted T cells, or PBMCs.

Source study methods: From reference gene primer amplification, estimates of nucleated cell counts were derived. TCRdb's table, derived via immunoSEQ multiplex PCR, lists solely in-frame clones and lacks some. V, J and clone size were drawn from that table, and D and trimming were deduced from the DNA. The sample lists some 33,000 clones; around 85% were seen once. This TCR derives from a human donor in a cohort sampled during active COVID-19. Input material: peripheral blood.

The CDR3 is CASSLVLGTAYEQYF. The DNA for the CDR3 is TGTGCCAGCAGCTTGGTCTTAGGGACAGCCTACGAGCAGTACTTC. The chain uses TRBV5-6 and TRBJ2-7, with 7 bases lining up with TRBD1. Germline V gives CDR1 SGHDT, CDR2 YYEEEE. This CDR3 comprises 15 residues. The trim removed 0 bases at V and 2 bases at J, leaving 5 bases unmatched.